These T cell receptor beta chains were read from a single sample in a study of blood T cell repertoires in COVID-19. Assay: immunoSEQ multiplex PCR; the TCRdb copy retains only in-frame clones and omits some. Of about 360,000 clones listed, around 86% are singletons. The sequencing sample was made of peripheral blood. Receptor source: a human donor in a cohort sampled during active COVID-19. The CDR3 runs from the conserved cysteine through the conserved F or W. The order of the fields is J gene, D gene, clone size, V gene, CDR3 DNA, CDR3 protein. The D gene is left open where the match is weak. Not every row has a clone size; where given, it reads once, few, many or a size class.

TRBJ2-2 | TRBD2 | few | TRBV19 | TGTGCCAGTAGTATAGGGGTAGCGGGAGGGCCCCACACCGGGGAGCTGTTTTTT | CASSIGVAGGPHTGELFF
TRBJ1-4 | TRBD1 | NA | TRBV25-1 | TGTGCCAGCAGTGAATCCAGGGGGCGTGAAAAACTGTTTTTT | CASSESRGREKLFF
TRBJ2-1 | TRBD2 | NA | TRBV11-2 | TGTGCCAGCAGCTTAAGTCGGGGGGGATCCTACAATGAGCAGTTCTTC | CASSLSRGGSYNEQFF
TRBJ2-1 | NA | NA | TRBV9 | TGTGCCAGCAGCAACACAGGCCGGTCCTACAATGAGCAGTTCTTC | CASSNTGRSYNEQFF
TRBJ2-7 | NA | NA | TRBV5-1 | TGCGCCAGCAGCCCCCCCCAGGGTAAATACGAGCAGTACTTC | CASSPPQGKYEQYF
TRBJ1-6 | TRBD1 | few | TRBV5-6 | TGTGCCAGCAGCAGTTGGACAGGGTGGACCCCCCTCCACTTT | CASSSWTGWTPLHF
TRBJ2-3 | NA | NA | TRBV30 | TGTGCCGCGAGGGTGGCTGCGCAGTATTTT | CAARVAAQYF
TRBJ2-1 | TRBD2 | NA | TRBV10-3 | TGTGCCATCAGTAGCGGGGTTGACAATGAGCAGTTCTTC | CAISSGVDNEQFF
TRBJ2-1 | NA | NA | TRBV5-1 | TGCGCCAGCAGCTTGAGGACACCTTACAATGAGCAGTTCTTC | CASSLRTPYNEQFF
TRBJ1-1 | NA | NA | TRBV30 | TGTGCCTGGAGTGTACGAGGGAACACTGAAGCTTTCTTT | CAWSVRGNTEAFF
TRBJ2-7 | NA | NA | TRBV7-9 | TGTGCCAGCAGCTTCCCAGGACTCAGCTCCTACGAGCAGTACTTC | CASSFPGLSSYEQYF
TRBJ1-2 | NA | NA | TRBV19 | TGTGCCAGTAGTAACAGGCCGCATGGCTACACCTTC | CASSNRPHGYTF
TRBJ1-4 | NA | once | TRBV7-8 | TGTGCCAGCAGCTCGAACAACCCTCAAAAACTGTTTTTT | CASSSNNPQKLFF
TRBJ2-1 | TRBD1 | few | TRBV7-9 | TGTGCCAGCAGCTTGGACAGGGGGCCCCATGAGCAGTTCTTC | CASSLDRGPHEQFF
TRBJ2-1 | TRBD2 | NA | TRBV7-8 | TGTGCCAGCAGCTTAAGGCTAGCGGACCTTGGGAATGAGCAGTTCTTC | CASSLRLADLGNEQFF
TRBJ2-1 | TRBD2 | NA | TRBV7-9 | TGTGCCAGCAGCTACGGACTAGCGGGGGTCTCCGGGTCCTACAATGAGCAGTTCTTC | CASSYGLAGVSGSYNEQFF
TRBJ1-5 | NA | NA | TRBV2 | TGTGCCAGCAGTGAATACTCGGATCAGCCCCAGCATTTT | CASSEYSDQPQHF
TRBJ1-2 | NA | NA | TRBV10-3 | TGTGCCATCAGTGAGTCAGCCGACTATGGCTACACCTTC | CAISESADYGYTF
TRBJ1-1 | NA | NA | TRBV6-5 | TGTGCCAGCACCCGCGAGGGGAACACTGAAGCTTTCTTT | CASTREGNTEAFF
TRBJ1-1 | TRBD1 | NA | TRBV9 | TGTGCCAGCAGCCCCAAAGCCGGGACAGCAAACACTGAAGCTTTCTTT | CASSPKAGTANTEAFF
TRBJ2-4 | TRBD1 | NA | TRBV6-2/TRBV6-3 | TGTGCCAGCAGTGCTGACAGGGGAGGTGGAAACATTCAGTACTTC | CASSADRGGGNIQYF
TRBJ1-5 | NA | NA | TRBV7-8 | TGTGCCAGCAGCTTAAGGCCAGGGAATCAGCCCCAGCATTTT | CASSLRPGNQPQHF
TRBJ2-1 | NA | NA | TRBV4-1 | TGCGCCAGCAGCCAATTTAGCGGCTCCTACAATGAGCAGTTCTTC | CASSQFSGSYNEQFF
TRBJ1-1 | NA | few | TRBV5-1 | TGCGCCAGCAGCTACTCATCGAACACTGAAGCTTTCTTT | CASSYSSNTEAFF
TRBJ2-1 | NA | NA | TRBV2 | TGTGCCAGCACGATTAGTATCACCTACAATGAGCAGTTCTTC | CASTISITYNEQFF
TRBJ1-2 | NA | once | TRBV3-1/TRBV3-2 | TGTGCCAGCAGCCAAGATCCGGGGAGCGTCAACTATGGCTACACCTTC | CASSQDPGSVNYGYTF
TRBJ2-1 | TRBD2 | NA | TRBV6-2/TRBV6-3 | TGTGCCAGCAGTACTAATAGCGGGAAGGAGTTCTTC | CASSTNSGKEFF
TRBJ2-7 | NA | NA | TRBV6-5 | TGTGCCAGCAGTTTCCGGGACAACTACGAGCAGTACTTC | CASSFRDNYEQYF
TRBJ2-7 | NA | NA | TRBV18 | TGTGCCAGCTCACCTAGAACAGCCTTATCCTACGAGCAGTACTTC | CASSPRTALSYEQYF
TRBJ2-2 | NA | NA | TRBV5-1 | TGCGCCAGCAGCCCACGGGGAACCGGGGAGCTGTTTTTT | CASSPRGTGELFF
TRBJ1-3 | NA | NA | TRBV23-1 | TGCGCCAGCACATGCCCCCACGGTGGAAACACCATATATTTT | CASTCPHGGNTIYF
TRBJ2-7 | TRBD2 | few | TRBV3-1/TRBV3-2 | TGTGCCAGCAGCCCCCGGGCGGGAGTGGGCGAGCAGTACTTC | CASSPRAGVGEQYF
TRBJ1-1 | NA | NA | TRBV4-2 | TGTGCCAGCAGCCAAGCCGGGGTGAACACTGAAGCTTTCTTT | CASSQAGVNTEAFF
TRBJ1-2 | NA | NA | TRBV6-5 | TGTGCCAGCAGCCGGCCCCGCGGCTATGGCTACACCTTC | CASSRPRGYGYTF
TRBJ2-5 | TRBD1 | NA | TRBV6-1 | TGTGCCAGCAGTAGCCCGACAGGGTTTGTCGAGACCCAGTACTTC | CASSSPTGFVETQYF
TRBJ1-1 | NA | NA | TRBV6-6 | TGTGCCAGCACCTCGAACACTGAAGCTTTCTTT | CASTSNTEAFF
TRBJ1-4 | NA | NA | TRBV6-5 | TGTGCCAGCAGTTACTCGTCCGGGGGGCTGATTGAAAAACTGTTTTTT | CASSYSSGGLIEKLFF
TRBJ2-1 | NA | NA | TRBV3-1/TRBV3-2 | TGTGCCAGCAGCCAAGAGAGGGAGGATGAGCAGTTCTTC | CASSQEREDEQFF
TRBJ1-5 | TRBD1 | NA | TRBV27 | TGTGCCAGCAGTTTACAGGGGGCGGGTAGCAATCAGCCCCAGCATTTT | CASSLQGAGSNQPQHF
TRBJ1-1 | NA | NA | TRBV12-3/TRBV12-4 | TGTGCCAGCAGTTTAATGACGGGGGCTGAAGCTTTCTTT | CASSLMTGAEAFF
TRBJ1-1 | TRBD1 | few | TRBV2 | TGTGCCAGCAGTTATGCCGGGACAGGGGACACTGAAGCTTTCTTT | CASSYAGTGDTEAFF
TRBJ2-1 | NA | NA | TRBV27 | TGTGCCAGCAAAACCACTAGCACCCACGAGCAGTTCTTC | CASKTTSTHEQFF
TRBJ1-1 | TRBD1 | NA | TRBV5-8 | TGTGCCAGCAGCTTGGGGTCCCAGGGGGGCACTGAAGCTTTCTTT | CASSLGSQGGTEAFF
TRBJ2-4 | TRBD1 | NA | TRBV6-4 | TGTGCCAGCAGGGTCGGGACAGTCAAAAACATTCAGTACTTC | CASRVGTVKNIQYF
TRBJ1-2 | TRBD1 | once | TRBV5-5 | TGTGCCAGCAGCCCGTCAGGGGGCTGGAACTACTATGGCTACACCTTC | CASSPSGGWNYYGYTF